Detailed here is one T cell receptor (beta chain). The data belong to a study of blood T cell repertoires in COVID-19. Turning to the study itself: The United States, Italy and Spain provided the acute and convalescent COVID-19 samples. Sources were T cells, B-cell-depleted T cells, or PBMCs; the material itself was cDNA or gDNA.

As processed by the authors: Amplifying reference gene primers gave estimates of nucleated cell counts. TCRdb's copy holds only in-frame clones and misses some; the assay was immunoSEQ multiplex PCR. The V and J calls and clone size are taken from that table; D and trimming were inferred from the DNA. The sample has hundreds of thousands of clones, about 87% seen once. The germline gives CDR1 MDHEN, CDR2 SYDVKM. The CDR3 loop spans 14 amino acids. Trimming took 3 bases from V and 3 from J, leaving 12 bases between them. The TCR was taken from a man between 65 and 79 years old with acute or convalescent COVID-19. The chain is built from TRBV28 and TRBJ2-7; D gene uncertain. What was sequenced was peripheral blood. The CDR3 nucleotides read TGTGCCAGCAGTTTTACTCAATCAGGCTACGAGCAGTACTTC. Translation gives CASSFTQSGYEQYF. Using reference TRBV28 and TRBJ2-7 for the parts outside the CDR3, the full variable domain is DVKVTQSSRYLVKRTGEKVFLECVQDMDHENMFWYRQDPGLGLRLIYFSYDVKMKEKGDIPEGYSVSREKKERFSLILESASTNQTSMYLCASSFTQSGYEQYFGPGTRLTVT.